Shown below are 30 T cell receptor beta chains from a single sample sequenced in a study of T cell responses to AZD1222 COVID-19 vaccine. Using immunoSEQ multiplex PCR, the repertoire was profiled, and TCRdb retains in-frame clones only, with some absent. This table has some 130,000 clones, 93% appearing once. The material sequenced was peripheral blood, taken on day 0 of AZD1222 vaccination. These receptors were obtained from an adult in good health.

The chain recombines TRBV6-1 with TRBJ2-6; 7 nucleotides agree with TRBD2. The germline CDR1 and CDR2 sequences are MNHNS and SASEGT. V shed 4 bases and J 3 bases; nucleotides not matched to a gene: 6. The CDR3 length is 16 residues. The CDR3 spells CASSARGRGGANVLTF. DNA of the CDR3: TGTGCCAGCAGTGCGCGGGGGAGGGGTGGGGCCAACGTCCTGACTTTC.

CDR3 in DNA: TGTGCCAGCAGCTTGTCAACAGGGGGTTTCTCTGGAAACACCATATATTTT. Translating it yields CASSLSTGGFSGNTIYF. V and J are TRBV5-6 and TRBJ1-3; 8 bases are shared with TRBD1. The V and J ends lost 1 base and 0 bases, in that order; junction bases with no gene match: 6. CDR1 is SGHDT, CDR2 YYEEEE, per germline. The CDR3 contains 17 residues.

Worth noting for this clone: Other DNA sequences from this sample encode an identical CDR3 as well. The rearrangement uses TRBV10-2 and TRBJ1-2; D is ambiguous. The germline V gene encodes CDR1 WSHSY and CDR2 SAAADI. CDR3 size: 12 residues. V was cut by 4 bases and J by 5 bases, with 8 bases left in between. The CDR3: CASSVGGYGYTF. The CDR3 nucleotides are TGCGCCAGCAGTGTAGGAGGGTATGGCTACACCTTC.

The chain recombines TRBV25-1 with TRBJ1-1; TRBD1 is a possible D gene (6 bases). The CDR3 contains 14 residues. Per germline, CDR1 MGHDK and CDR2 SYGVNS. V lost 6 bases and J lost 4, with 15 bases in between. This CDR3 is CASRPTGWLTEAFF. CDR3 nucleotides: TGTGCCAGCAGGCCCACAGGGTGGCTCACTGAAGCTTTCTTT.

The V call is TRBV11-2, the J call TRBJ2-5, with D maybe TRBD2 (5 bases). The germline V gene encodes CDR1 SGHAT and CDR2 FQNNGV. The CDR3 covers 16 residues. With 4 bases removed from V and 5 bases from J, the gap between germline ends came to 20 bases. The chain's CDR3 is CASSSWEYSSEETQYF. CDR3 coding DNA: TGTGCCAGCAGCTCGTGGGAGTACAGTTCGGAGGAGACCCAGTACTTC.

The V and J genes are TRBV3-1 (or the pseudogene TRBV3-2) and TRBJ1-1; D ambiguous. CDR3 length: 11 amino acids. The germline V gene encodes CDR1 LGHDT and CDR2 YNNKEL (reference sequence). The germline V and J ends were trimmed by 6 bases and 7 bases, with 9 bases remaining between them. CDR3 loop: CASSSGFEAFF. The CDR3 region has the DNA TGTGCCAGCAGTTCTGGGTTTGAAGCTTTCTTT.

The rearrangement joins TRBV27 to TRBJ2-1; TRBD2 matches at 11 bases. Germline V gene lookup returns CDR1 MNHEY and CDR2 SMNVEV (reference sequence). V shed 2 bases, J shed 7 bases, and the junction held 7 bases outside the gene matches. The length of the CDR3 is 16 residues. The CDR3 sequence: CASSLRLAGGGNEQFF. CDR3 sequence (DNA): TGTGCCAGCAGTTTACGGCTAGCGGGAGGTGGTAATGAGCAGTTCTTC.

This chain joins TRBV6-1 and TRBJ1-2; a possible D gene is TRBD1 (5 bases). Germline CDR1 and CDR2: MNHNS and SASEGT. The CDR3 sequence is 14 residues long. V was trimmed by 1 base and J by 2 bases, leaving 8 bases between them. CDR3: CASSEDGQNYGYTF. In nucleotides, the CDR3 is TGTGCCAGCAGTGAAGACGGACAAAACTATGGCTACACCTTC.

V usage is TRBV19 and J usage is TRBJ1-2; D remains ambiguous. Trimming took off 5 bases at V and 0 bases at J, with 7 bases between the two ends. Germline CDR1 and CDR2: LNHDA and SQIVND (reference sequence). There are 13 residues in the CDR3. The CDR3 here is CASSSAPNYGYTF. The CDR3 region has the DNA TGTGCCAGTAGTTCCGCCCCTAACTATGGCTACACCTTC.

The chain recombines TRBV5-1 with TRBJ2-7; 11 bases are shared with TRBD2. CDR1 SGHRS and CDR2 YFSETQ come from the germline V gene. The CDR3 consists of 14 residues. Losses at the gene ends were 4 bases for V and 5 bases for J; bases not matched to a gene: 5. The CDR3 reads CASSPGLAVNEQYF. CDR3 DNA sequence: TGCGCCAGCAGCCCGGGACTAGCGGTAAACGAGCAGTACTTC.

The count of this clone is one. J is TRBJ2-3 and V is TRBV30; unclear D gene. CDR1 and CDR2 (germline): GTSNPN, SVGIG (reference sequence). The V gene lost 3 bases and the J gene lost 3 bases, with 13 bases spanning the gap. The CDR3 covers 14 residues. The CDR3 DNA sequence: TGTGCCTGGAGGAGGTTTGGTTCAACAGATACGCAGTATTTT. Protein product: CAWRRFGSTDTQYF.

The chain carries TRBV11-3 and TRBJ2-1; 13 positions match TRBD2. J was trimmed by 12 bases and V by 6 bases; bases with no gene match: 11. The CDR3 has 15 residues. Germline V gene lookup returns CDR1 SGHNT and CDR2 YENEEA. The CDR3 spells CASSPSGTSGNRQFF. In nucleotides, the CDR3 is TGTGCCAGCAGTCCCTCCGGGACTAGCGGGAATCGGCAGTTCTTC.

This chain links TRBV7-9 with TRBJ2-1, with a tentative D call TRBD2 (5 bases). In germline, CDR1 is SEHNR, CDR2 FQNEAQ (reference sequence). With 4 bases removed from V and 4 bases from J, the gap between germline ends came to 11 bases. The CDR3 has 14 amino acids. The CDR3 coding sequence is TGTGCCAGCAGCTACCCAGCGGAGTACAATGAGCAGTTCTTC. Its translation is CASSYPAEYNEQFF. Based on the CDR3 plus reference TRBV7-9 and TRBJ2-1, the full variable domain is DTGVSQNPRHKITKRGQNVTFRCDPISEHNRLYWYRQTLGQGPEFLTYFQNEAQLEKSRLLSDRFSAERPKGSFSTLEIQRTEQGDSAMYLCASSYPAEYNEQFFGPGTRLTVL.

This clone occurred once. The rearrangement uses TRBV6-1 and TRBJ1-2; D unclear. Per the germline V gene, CDR1 is MNHNS and CDR2 is SASEGT. CDR3 length: 15 residues. V was trimmed by 1 base and J by 5 bases, leaving 14 bases between them. In DNA, the CDR3 is TGTGCCAGCAGTGAAGTGGCAGCCTCTATTTATGGCTACACCTTC. Its translation is CASSEVAASIYGYTF.

This sequence joins TRBV30 and TRBJ1-6; D uncertain. V was pared by 3 bases and J by 6 bases, with 15 bases between. This CDR3 is 15 amino acids long. CDR1 and CDR2 (germline): GTSNPN, SVGIG (reference sequence). CDR3 residues: CAWSAGRLPNSPLHF. The CDR3 DNA follows: TGTGCCTGGAGCGCTGGACGGCTTCCTAATTCACCCCTCCACTTT. Full variable domain (remainder filled in from reference TRBV30 and TRBJ1-6): SQTIHQWPATLVQPVGSPLSLECTVEGTSNPNLYWYRQAAGRGLQLLFYSVGIGQISSEVPQNLSASRPQDRQFILSSKKLLLSDSGFYLCAWSAGRLPNSPLHFGNGTRLTVT.

The gene calls are TRBV5-1 and TRBJ2-5; D gene unclear. The CDR3 contains 14 residues. V lost 4 bases and J lost 3, with 13 bases in between. Germline V gene lookup returns CDR1 SGHRS and CDR2 YFSETQ. The CDR3 is CASSPAVYEETQYF. The CDR3 region has the DNA TGCGCCAGCAGCCCGGCAGTTTACGAAGAGACCCAGTACTTC.

In this sample, this clone turned up once. V gene TRBV6-2 or TRBV6-3 combines with J gene TRBJ2-7; 8 bases are a match to TRBD1. Germline-derived CDR1 and CDR2 are MNHEY and SVGEGT. Trimming at V came to 0 bases and at J to 1 base, leaving 8 bases not matched to a gene. The CDR3 is 17 residues long. CDR3 coding DNA: TGTGCCAGCAGTTACTCTACCCACAGGGGGTTGTCCTACGAGCAGTACTTC. The encoded protein is CASSYSTHRGLSYEQYF.

The rearrangement links TRBV7-8 to TRBJ1-4; 7 nucleotides match TRBD1. There are 14 residues in the CDR3. Germline values: CDR1 SGHVS, CDR2 FQNEAQ. V shed 5 bases, J shed 7 bases, and the junction held 7 bases outside the gene matches. The CDR3, as DNA: TGTGCCAGCAGCGCCGGCCCAGGGGGTGAAAAACTGTTTTTT. Translation gives CASSAGPGGEKLFF.

The chain links TRBV12-5 to TRBJ2-7; D is unclear. There are 11 residues in the CDR3. The germline gives CDR1 LGHNT, CDR2 FRNRAP. Trimming took off 3 bases at V and 2 bases at J, with 2 bases between the two ends. CDR3 in DNA: TGTGCTAGTGGTTTAACCTACGAGCAGTACTTC. Protein sequence: CASGLTYEQYF.

This clone has just a few counts. J is TRBJ1-6 and V is TRBV18; 8 bases are shared with TRBD1. Trimming took 3 bases from V and 7 from J; bases not matched to a gene: 5. CDR1 is KGHSH and CDR2 is LQKENI in the germline V gene. There are 15 residues in the CDR3. CDR3 protein: CASSPETGENSPLHF. The CDR3 DNA reads TGTGCCAGCTCACCTGAGACAGGGGAAAATTCACCCCTCCACTTT.

The chain joins TRBV5-1 to TRBJ1-4; maybe TRBD1 (5 bases). The CDR3 sequence is 15 residues long. CDR1 is SGHRS, CDR2 YFSETQ, per germline. V was shortened by 0 bases and J by 8 bases, with 14 bases between the two germline ends. CDR3 loop: CASSLGQGMGEKLFF. DNA for the CDR3: TGCGCCAGCAGCTTGGGTCAGGGTATGGGGGAAAAACTGTTTTTT. The full variable domain, its missing parts supplied by reference TRBV5-1 and TRBJ1-4, is KAGVTQTPRYLIKTRGQQVTLSCSPISGHRSVSWYQQTPGQGLQFLFEYFSETQRNKGNFPGRFSGRQFSNSRSEMNVSTLELGDSALYLCASSLGQGMGEKLFFGSGTQLSVL.

The gene calls are TRBV3-1 (or the pseudogene TRBV3-2) and TRBJ2-2; 8 bases fit TRBD2. The CDR3 spans 17 residues. J lost 5 bases, V lost 4 bases, and 12 bases had no gene match. The germline V gene encodes CDR1 LGHDT and CDR2 YNNKEL (reference sequence). The CDR3 spells CASSRVIQRERTGELFF. The CDR3 bases are TGTGCCAGCAGCCGGGTTATTCAGCGGGAGAGGACCGGGGAGCTGTTTTTT.

The chain couples TRBV24-1 to TRBJ2-1; 13 nucleotides line up with TRBD2. The CDR3 totals 17 residues. CDR1 and CDR2 (germline): KGHDR, SFDVKD. Trimming took 3 bases from V and 8 from J; bases not matched to a gene: 9. CDR3 nucleotides: TGTGCCACCAGTGATACCCGGACTAGCGGGAGAGTCGATGAGCAGTTCTTC. As protein: CATSDTRTSGRVDEQFF.

This chain links TRBV6-5 with TRBJ1-4, with TRBD1 as a possible D gene (5 bases). Germline V lookup: CDR1 MNHEY, CDR2 SVGAGI. V gave up 2 bases and J gave up 2 bases, with 6 bases separating them. The CDR3 runs to 14 residues. The CDR3 region has the DNA TGTGCCAGCAGTTACGAGGGGACTAATGAAAAACTGTTTTTT. Translated, it gives CASSYEGTNEKLFF.

The chain links TRBV29-1 to TRBJ2-1; D remains ambiguous. In germline, CDR1 is SQVTM, CDR2 ANQGSEA. Trimming took 1 base from V and 8 from J, leaving 9 bases between them. The CDR3 is 12 residues long. The DNA for the CDR3 is TGCAGCGTTGAAGGGGGTCGGGATGAGCAGTTCTTC. Amino acids: CSVEGGRDEQFF.

The chain carries TRBV6-4 and TRBJ2-2; no definite D call. Germline assignment: CDR1 MRHNA and CDR2 SNTAGT. With 1 base removed from V and 3 bases from J, the gap between germline ends came to 6 bases. The CDR3 totals 14 residues. The CDR3 reads CASSDFPYTGELFF. CDR3 sequence (DNA): TGTGCCAGCAGTGACTTCCCCTACACCGGGGAGCTGTTTTTT.

This clone was seen a single time. This sequence joins TRBV7-3 and TRBJ2-3, with D uncertain. V was trimmed by 3 bases and J by 1 base, leaving 8 bases between them. Looked up from germline, CDR1 is SGHTA and CDR2 is FQGTGA. This CDR3 is built from 14 residues. The CDR3 is CASSLGYGTDTQYF. The CDR3 DNA reads TGTGCCAGCAGCTTGGGATACGGCACAGATACGCAGTATTTT.

V is TRBV19 and J is TRBJ1-5; 10 nucleotides match TRBD1. Unmatched junction bases numbered 0, after V lost 3 bases and J lost 1 base. The CDR3 covers 15 residues. CDR1 LNHDA and CDR2 SQIVND come from the germline V gene (reference sequence). CDR3 protein: CASSMDRGSNQPQHF. In nucleotides, the CDR3 is TGTGCCAGTAGTATGGACAGGGGGAGCAATCAGCCCCAGCATTTT.

This chain uses TRBV2 with TRBJ2-2; 11 nucleotides line up with TRBD2. Germline CDR1 reads SNHLY; CDR2 reads FYNNEI. This CDR3 has 15 residues. Trimming at V came to 3 bases and at J to 5 bases, leaving 2 bases not matched to a gene. The CDR3 protein is CASSDRLAGTGELFF. The CDR3 bases are TGTGCCAGCAGTGATCGACTAGCGGGGACCGGGGAGCTGTTTTTT.

CDR3: CASSPGQGVIIPEAFF. The CDR3 region has the DNA TGCGCCAGCAGCCCCGGACAGGGCGTCATTATTCCTGAAGCTTTCTTT. The chain joins TRBV5-1 to TRBJ1-1; 8 bases agree with TRBD1. CDR1 SGHRS and CDR2 YFSETQ come from the germline V gene. There are 16 residues in the CDR3. With 4 bases clipped from V and 6 bases from J, the junction kept 14 bases outside the gene matches. The variable domain in full, completed from reference TRBV5-1 and TRBJ1-1, reads KAGVTQTPRYLIKTRGQQVTLSCSPISGHRSVSWYQQTPGQGLQFLFEYFSETQRNKGNFPGRFSGRQFSNSRSEMNVSTLELGDSALYLCASSPGQGVIIPEAFFGQGTRLTVV.